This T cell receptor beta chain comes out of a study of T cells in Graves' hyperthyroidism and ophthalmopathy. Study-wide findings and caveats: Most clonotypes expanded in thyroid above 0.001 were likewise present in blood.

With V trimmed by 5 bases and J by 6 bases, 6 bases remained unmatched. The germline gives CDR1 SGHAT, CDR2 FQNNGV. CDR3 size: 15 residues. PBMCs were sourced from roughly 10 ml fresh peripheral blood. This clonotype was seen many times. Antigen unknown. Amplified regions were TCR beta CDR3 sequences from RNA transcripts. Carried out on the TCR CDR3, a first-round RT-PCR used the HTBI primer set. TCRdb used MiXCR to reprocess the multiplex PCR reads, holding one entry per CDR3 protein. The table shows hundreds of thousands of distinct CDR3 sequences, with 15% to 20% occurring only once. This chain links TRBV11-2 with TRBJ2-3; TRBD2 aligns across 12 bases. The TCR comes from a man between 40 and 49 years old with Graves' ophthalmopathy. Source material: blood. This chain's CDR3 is CASSRLAGAPDTQYF. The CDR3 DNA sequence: TGTGCCAGCAGCAGACTAGCGGGGGCCCCGGATACGCAGTATTTT.